One sample yielded the 13 T cell receptor beta chains listed below, sequenced in a study of long-term antiretroviral therapy in people with HIV. The immunoSEQ assay was v3.0, run at survey level. Some clones are missing from TCRdb's copy, which holds only in-frame ones; the method was immunoSEQ multiplex PCR. The table has some 45,000 clones, around 86% seen once. The sequencing here drew on unsorted PBMCs, taken 0.1 years before starting antiretroviral therapy. These receptors were obtained from a woman aged 45 to 65 with HIV.

The J gene is TRBJ2-5, the V gene TRBV11-3; 8 bases match TRBD1. There are 14 residues in the CDR3. Looked up from germline, CDR1 is SGHNT and CDR2 is YENEEA. V trimming: 4 bases; J trimming: 4 bases; junction bases outside the gene matches: 5. Here the CDR3 DNA reads TGTGCCAGCAGCTCGGACAGGGAAAGAGAGACCCAGTACTTC. This sequence encodes CASSSDRERETQYF.

The chain couples TRBV5-4 to TRBJ2-5; D possibly matches TRBD1 or TRBD2 (5 bases each). CDR1 is SGHNT and CDR2 is YYREEE in the germline V gene (reference sequence). V lost 3 bases, J lost 4 bases, and 16 bases lay in between. The CDR3 runs 15 residues. Here the CDR3 DNA reads TGTGCCAGCAGCTCCCCGGGACCCGCCCCAGAGACCCAGTACTTC. It encodes CASSSPGPAPETQYF.

The genes are TRBV19 and TRBJ1-2, with 7 bases fitting TRBD1. The ends lost 7 bases at V and 9 bases at J; junction bases unmatched: 8. This CDR3 has 12 residues. The germline gives CDR1 LNHDA, CDR2 SQIVND (reference sequence). The CDR3 region has the DNA TGTGCCAGTATGGACAGGTCTTGGAGCTACACCTTC. Protein sequence: CASMDRSWSYTF. The variable domain in full, with the rest retrieved from reference TRBV19 and TRBJ1-2, is DGGITQSPKYLFRKEGQNVTLSCEQNLNHDAMYWYRQDPGQGLRLIYYSQIVNDFQKGDIAEGYSVSREKKESFPLTVTSAQKNPTAFYLCASMDRSWSYTFGSGTRLTVV.

In its sample, this clone was seen a few times. V and J are TRBV14 and TRBJ1-2; tentative D call: TRBD1 (6 bases). The germline CDR1 and CDR2 sequences are SGHDN and FVKESK. The CDR3 length is 13 residues. V lost 6 bases, J lost 2 bases, and 10 bases lay in between. The CDR3 nucleotides are TGTGCCAGCAGTCGAGGACAGAACTATGGCTACACCTTC. It codes for CASSRGQNYGYTF.

V is TRBV9 and J is TRBJ2-5; D tentatively reads TRBD1 or TRBD2 (5 bases each). CDR3 length equals 13 residues. Trimming cost V 3 bases and J 5 bases, with 11 bases left between them. Germline-derived CDR1 and CDR2 are SGDLS and YYNGEE. CDR3 protein: CASSGDWGETQYF. In DNA form, the CDR3 reads TGTGCCAGCAGCGGGGATTGGGGGGAGACCCAGTACTTC.

The rearrangement links TRBV21-1 to TRBJ1-2. TRBV21-1 corresponds to a pseudogene. This CDR3 contains 15 residues. As DNA, the CDR3 is TGTGCCAGCAGCAACGGCCCGGGGGGTGGTAATGGCTACACCTTC. Its translation: CASSNGPGGGNGYTF.

This chain links TRBV19 with TRBJ1-1; D is unresolved. The CDR3 has 15 residues. The V gene lost 0 bases and the J gene lost 1 base, with 9 bases spanning the gap. CDR1 and CDR2 from the germline V gene are LNHDA and SQIVND (reference sequence). The CDR3 nucleotides are TGTGCCAGTAGTATAGATAGGACGGGGAACACTGAAGCTTTCTTT. Its translation: CASSIDRTGNTEAFF.

Written as DNA, the CDR3 is TGTGCCAGCATGGACAGGAGGAACGAGCAGTACTTC. It yields the protein CASMDRRNEQYF. The chain has TRBV2 and TRBJ2-7, with 7 nucleotides matching TRBD1. This CDR3 has 12 residues. V dropped 7 bases and J dropped 5; count of bases not matched to a gene: 5. The germline V gene has CDR1 SNHLY and CDR2 FYNNEI.

The genes are TRBV29-1 and TRBJ2-1; 7 bases are shared with TRBD1. V lost 2 bases and J lost 4; bases outside the gene matches: 11. Germline V gene sequence: CDR1 SQVTM, CDR2 ANQGSEA. CDR3 length: 16 residues. CDR3 sequence (DNA): TGCAGCGTTGAACCCGGGACAGCCAGAGGGTACAATGAGCAGTTCTTC. Protein sequence: CSVEPGTARGYNEQFF.

This sequence joins TRBV7-2 and TRBJ2-1; 9 nucleotides align to TRBD2. This CDR3 contains 17 residues. Germline CDR1 reads SGHTA; CDR2 reads FQGNSA. V lost 6 bases and J lost 0; bases outside the gene matches: 9. The chain's CDR3 is CASSFRGSGSSYNEQFF. Written as DNA, the CDR3 is TGTGCCAGCAGTTTCCGGGGTAGCGGGAGCTCCTACAATGAGCAGTTCTTC. The variable domain in full, completed from reference TRBV7-2 and TRBJ2-1, reads GAGVSQSPSNKVTEKGKDVELRCDPISGHTALYWYRQSLGQGLEFLIYFQGNSAPDKSGLPSDRFSAERTGGSVSTLTIQRTQQEDSAVYLCASSFRGSGSSYNEQFFGPGTRLTVL.

V is TRBV9 and J is TRBJ1-3; no clear D. Germline V gives CDR1 SGDLS, CDR2 YYNGEE. CDR3 length: 15 residues. Trimming took 4 bases from V and 0 from J, leaving 11 bases between them. CDR3 nucleotide sequence: TGTGCCAGCAGCTCCCGTAGCTACTCTGGAAACACCATATATTTT. Encoded protein: CASSSRSYSGNTIYF.

The chain combines TRBV30 with TRBJ1-2; D is undetermined. CDR1 is GTSNPN, CDR2 SVGIG, per germline (reference sequence). Trimming stripped 3 bases from V and 0 bases from J, with 5 bases between. This CDR3 region has 12 residues. The chain's CDR3 is CAWSSTNYGYTF. DNA of the CDR3: TGTGCCTGGAGCTCCACTAACTATGGCTACACCTTC.

The V gene is TRBV29-1, the J gene TRBJ1-5; D is perhaps TRBD1 (6 bases). CDR3 length equals 14 residues. V dropped 4 bases and J dropped 4 bases, with 14 bases sitting between them. The germline CDR1 and CDR2 sequences are SQVTM and ANQGSEA. The CDR3 bases are TGCAGCGTTGTTTGGGGGGGGCGGAATCAGCCCCAGCATTTT. Amino acid sequence: CSVVWGGRNQPQHF.